The 32 T cell receptor beta chains below were found in one sample sequenced in a study of T cells after yellow fever vaccination. MiXCR was run by TCRdb on the 5' RACE reads, yielding one entry per CDR3 protein. The sample holds approximately 250,000 distinct CDR3 sequences, 3.6% seen once. Here the sequenced sample was PBMCs, taken 15 days after the yellow fever booster vaccination. The receptors shown here come from a young man who received the YFV17D yellow fever vaccine.

This clonotype has at least ten counts. The chain employs TRBV6-1 and TRBJ1-2; 12 bases are shared with TRBD1. CDR1 and CDR2 from the germline V gene are MNHNS and SASEGT. The CDR3 runs 16 residues. V lost 2 bases to trimming and J lost 8 bases; unmatched junction nucleotides: 9. The CDR3 coding sequence is TGTGCCAGCAGTGAACTCCCGGGACAGGGGGCGCAGGGCTACACCTTC. This translates into CASSELPGQGAQGYTF.

There are many counts of this clonotype. The V gene is TRBV3-1, the J gene TRBJ1-4, with D tentatively TRBD1 (6 bases). CDR1 and CDR2 (germline): LGHDT, YNNKEL (reference sequence). CDR3 length equals 16 residues. Trimming pared 0 bases from V and 6 bases from J, leaving 14 bases between. Here the CDR3 DNA reads TGTGCCAGCAGCCAAGATAGCGGGGGCAGGGATGAAAAACTGTTTTTT. Translated, it gives CASSQDSGGRDEKLFF. The full variable domain, completed using reference TRBV3-1 and TRBJ1-4, is DTAVSQTPKYLVTQMGNDKSIKCEQNLGHDTMYWYKQDSKKFLKIMFSYNNKELIINETVPNRFSPKSPDKAHLNLHINSLELGDSAVYFCASSQDSGGRDEKLFFGSGTQLSVL.

In its sample, this clonotype was seen many times. The chain employs TRBV4-1 and TRBJ2-3; maybe TRBD1 (5 bases). The CDR3 sequence is 20 residues long. The germline gives CDR1 MGHRA, CDR2 YSYEKL. Trimming took off 0 bases at V and 0 bases at J, with 22 bases between the two ends. In DNA form, the CDR3 reads TGCGCCAGCAGCCAAGATTGGGGCAGGGTTATTGTTTCTAGCACAGATACGCAGTATTTT. Amino acids: CASSQDWGRVIVSSTDTQYF.

The J gene is TRBJ1-1, the V gene TRBV5-4; TRBD1 might be the D (5 bases). Trimming shortened V by 4 bases and J by 6 bases, and 16 bases separated the two germline ends. The CDR3 has 14 amino acids. Germline loops: CDR1 SGHNT, CDR2 YYREEE (reference sequence). Written as DNA, the CDR3 is TGTGCCAGCAGCACCCAGGGACGTTGGGCTGAAGCTTTCTTT. It codes for CASSTQGRWAEAFF. Complete variable domain (other parts from reference TRBV5-4 and TRBJ1-1): ETGVTQSPTHLIKTRGQQVTLRCSSQSGHNTVSWYQQALGQGPQFIFQYYREEENGRGNFPPRFSGLQFPNYSSELNVNALELDDSALYLCASSTQGRWAEAFFGQGTRLTVV.

V is TRBV6-6 and J is TRBJ2-5; D not resolved. Trimming pared 6 bases from V and 2 bases from J, leaving 16 bases between. Germline V gene data show CDR1 as MNHNY and CDR2 as SVGAGI (reference sequence). This CDR3 is 15 amino acids long. CDR3 sequence reads: CASSPTLGLQETQYF. CDR3 in DNA: TGTGCCAGCAGCCCCACCCTTGGGCTGCAAGAGACCCAGTACTTC.

The genes are TRBV7-6 and TRBJ2-1, with 8 bases fitting TRBD1. The CDR3 loop spans 14 amino acids. Germline CDR1 SGHVS, CDR2 FNYEAQ. V was clipped by 2 bases and J by 10 bases; unmatched bases: 7. The CDR3 protein is CASSLQGALKEQFF. CDR3 DNA: TGTGCCAGCAGCTTACAGGGGGCGCTCAAAGAGCAGTTCTTC.

This clonotype has at least ten counts. The J gene is TRBJ2-1, the V gene TRBV6-2 or TRBV6-3; 7 nucleotides agree with TRBD1. The CDR3 runs 13 residues. The germline V gene has CDR1 MNHEY and CDR2 SVGEGT. V shed 0 bases, J shed 7 bases, and the junction held 0 bases outside the gene matches. CDR3 sequence reads: CASSYSQGNEQFF. DNA for the CDR3: TGTGCCAGCAGTTACTCACAGGGGAATGAGCAGTTCTTC.

This clonotype was seen repeatedly, ten times or more. The genes are TRBV7-9 and TRBJ2-1; 9 bases map to TRBD2. Trimming cost V 5 bases and J 7 bases; bases outside gene matches: 12. The CDR3 has 16 residues. CDR1 and CDR2 (germline): SEHNR, FQNEAQ (reference sequence). CDR3 DNA: TGTGCCAGCAGCCCGAGCGGGGGGCTCCCCGTAAATGAGCAGTTCTTC. Amino acid sequence: CASSPSGGLPVNEQFF.

This clonotype was detected ten times or more. The gene calls are TRBV7-9 and TRBJ2-1; D assignment may be TRBD1 or TRBD2 (5 bases each). CDR1 and CDR2 from the germline V gene are SEHNR and FQNEAQ (reference sequence). Trimming took 3 bases from V and 10 from J, leaving 16 bases between them. The length of the CDR3 is 14 residues. The CDR3 is CASSLGLARGEQFF. Here the CDR3 DNA reads TGTGCCAGCAGCTTGGGGCTAGCTCGTGGAGAGCAGTTCTTC. Combining the CDR3 with reference TRBV7-9 and TRBJ2-1 gives the whole variable domain DTGVSQNPRHKITKRGQNVTFRCDPISEHNRLYWYRQTLGQGPEFLTYFQNEAQLEKSRLLSDRFSAERPKGSFSTLEIQRTEQGDSAMYLCASSLGLARGEQFFGPGTRLTVL.

The chain is built from TRBV5-1 and TRBJ2-7, with a tentative D call TRBD2 (6 bases). CDR3 length: 13 residues. Trimming removed 0 bases from V and 7 bases from J, with 11 bases in between. In germline, CDR1 is SGHRS, CDR2 YFSETQ. The CDR3 spells CASSLGGVGEQYF. CDR3 DNA: TGCGCCAGCAGCTTGGGGGGGGTAGGGGAGCAGTACTTC.

This clonotype occurred many times. The rearrangement links TRBV5-1 to TRBJ2-7; D is possibly TRBD1 (6 bases). V gave up 4 bases and J gave up 3 bases, with 14 bases separating them. Germline V gene sequence: CDR1 SGHRS, CDR2 YFSETQ. The CDR3 is 14 residues long. CDR3 region: CASSLQGGVYEQYF. In DNA, the CDR3 is TGCGCCAGCAGCCTGCAAGGGGGAGTCTACGAGCAGTACTTC.

Concerning this clonotype itself: This sequence may be a read error, since a much larger clone differs from it by one base. This CDR3 reads CASSRSARVTDTQYF. The CDR3 nucleotides are TGTGCCAGCAGCCGGTCAGCCAGGGTGACAGATACGCAGTATTTT. V gene TRBV6-2 or TRBV6-3 combines with J gene TRBJ2-3, with D possibly matching TRBD1 (5 bases). The V gene lost 6 bases and the J gene lost 3 bases, with 16 bases spanning the gap. This CDR3 region has 15 residues. Germline V gene data show CDR1 as MNHEY and CDR2 as SVGEGT.

This clonotype was counted many times. The CDR3 loop is CATSDLQGFYSNQPQHF. The CDR3 coding sequence is TGTGCCACCAGTGACCTACAGGGATTTTATAGCAATCAGCCCCAGCATTTT. V and J are TRBV24-1 and TRBJ1-5, with D possibly matching TRBD1 (6 bases). Germline V CDR1 and CDR2: KGHDR, SFDVKD. V was cut by 4 bases and J by 0 bases, with 15 bases left in between. This CDR3 is 17 amino acids long.

Concerning this clonotype itself: Since a much larger clone is just one base distant, this may be a read error. The chain couples TRBV5-6 to TRBJ1-1; D uncertain. Per germline, CDR1 SGHDT and CDR2 YYEEEE. The CDR3 loop spans 12 amino acids. V lost 4 bases, J lost 7 bases, and 11 bases lay in between. The CDR3 spells CASSVSGVEAFF. CDR3 sequence (DNA): TGTGCCAGCAGCGTCAGTGGGGTTGAAGCTTTCTTT.

This clonotype was seen at least ten times. The chain recombines TRBV12-3 or TRBV12-4 with TRBJ2-7; 7 bases agree with TRBD1. Trimming at V came to 6 bases and at J to 5 bases, leaving 10 bases not matched to a gene. This CDR3 spans 14 amino acids. The CDR3 reads CASSSGRDSDEQYF. CDR3 bases: TGTGCCAGCAGCTCTGGCCGGGACAGCGACGAGCAGTACTTC.

This clonotype occurred many times. The J gene is TRBJ1-2, the V gene TRBV27, with D unresolved. CDR3 size: 13 residues. The V end lost 3 bases, the J end lost 2 bases, and 7 bases lay between the germline ends. The germline CDR1 and CDR2 sequences are MNHEY and SMNVEV (reference sequence). CDR3 protein: CASSFGPNYGYTF. CDR3 nucleotides: TGTGCCAGCAGTTTCGGGCCCAACTATGGCTACACCTTC.

This clonotype has a count of ten or more. The chain carries TRBV7-8 and TRBJ1-2, with a tentative D call TRBD1 (6 bases). CDR1 is SGHVS, CDR2 FQNEAQ, per germline. The CDR3 totals 16 residues. Trimming cost V 2 bases and J 4 bases, with 17 bases left between them. CDR3 sequence: CASSLFEGGIGYGYTF. The CDR3 DNA reads as TGTGCCAGCAGCTTATTCGAAGGGGGGATTGGCTATGGCTACACCTTC.

The chain carries TRBV30 and TRBJ1-5, with 7 bases that match TRBD1. V was clipped by 2 bases and J by 7 bases; unmatched bases: 5. The CDR3 loop spans 13 amino acids. CDR1 is GTSNPN and CDR2 is SVGIG in the germline V gene (reference sequence). CDR3 in amino acids: CAWSRQGGQPQHF. The CDR3 DNA reads TGTGCCTGGAGTAGACAGGGCGGCCAGCCCCAGCATTTT.

The chain employs TRBV14 and TRBJ1-1; 9 bases are shared with TRBD1. CDR3 size: 15 residues. Trimming at V came to 3 bases and at J to 2 bases, leaving 4 bases not matched to a gene. Germline values: CDR1 SGHDN, CDR2 FVKESK. The CDR3 loop is CASSHRTGVNTEAFF. The CDR3 nucleotides are TGTGCCAGCAGCCACCGGACAGGGGTTAACACTGAAGCTTTCTTT.

This clonotype showed up many times. V is TRBV7-2 and J is TRBJ2-3, with D perhaps TRBD2 (5 bases). The CDR3 has 17 amino acids. Trimming removed 5 bases from V and 4 bases from J, with 22 bases in between. CDR1 and CDR2 (germline): SGHTA, FQGNSA. CDR3 residues: CASSDPIRAAPPDTQYF. The CDR3 nucleotides read TGTGCCAGCAGCGACCCCATCAGAGCGGCCCCCCCAGATACGCAGTATTTT.

This clonotype was seen ten or more times. This chain links TRBV5-1 with TRBJ1-5, with D perhaps TRBD1 (5 bases). The CDR3 extends over 20 amino acids. Trimming cost V 0 bases and J 2 bases, with 24 bases left between them. Germline V gene data show CDR1 as SGHRS and CDR2 as YFSETQ. This CDR3 is CASSLALVFWGNSRNQPQHF. The CDR3 DNA is TGCGCCAGCAGCTTGGCCTTAGTTTTTTGGGGGAATTCTCGCAATCAGCCCCAGCATTTT.

This clonotype was detected ten times or more. This chain connects TRBV6-5 to TRBJ2-5; D not resolved. CDR1 and CDR2 (germline): MNHEY, SVGAGI. Trimming left V 2 bases short and J 5 bases short, with 15 bases between. There are 15 residues in the CDR3. The CDR3 DNA reads TGTGCCAGCAGTTACAGTCAGAGCCTGTGGGAGACCCAGTACTTC. Translation gives CASSYSQSLWETQYF.

This clonotype was recorded many times. The rearrangement uses TRBV5-1 and TRBJ2-2; D is possibly TRBD2 (5 bases). CDR1 is SGHRS and CDR2 is YFSETQ in the germline V gene. V dropped 0 bases and J dropped 1 base, with 10 bases sitting between them. This CDR3 comprises 16 residues. For the CDR3, the DNA is TGCGCCAGCAGCTTGGGGGAGCGGCGGAACACCGGGGAGCTGTTTTTT. Its translation is CASSLGERRNTGELFF. The full variable domain, with the rest looked up from reference TRBV5-1 and TRBJ2-2, is KAGVTQTPRYLIKTRGQQVTLSCSPISGHRSVSWYQQTPGQGLQFLFEYFSETQRNKGNFPGRFSGRQFSNSRSEMNVSTLELGDSALYLCASSLGERRNTGELFFGEGSRLTVL.

This clonotype was counted at least ten times. The V call is TRBV20-1, the J call TRBJ2-3; no reliable D call. Germline V CDR1 and CDR2: DFQATT, SNEGSKA (reference sequence). The V gene lost 8 bases and the J gene lost 2 bases, with 11 bases spanning the gap. This CDR3 is 12 amino acids long. CDR3 sequence: CSLLRPTDTQYF. The CDR3 DNA follows: TGCAGTCTCCTCAGACCCACAGATACGCAGTATTTT.

This clonotype was counted ten times or more. The V gene is TRBV5-1, the J gene TRBJ1-2; the match to TRBD1 covers 10 bases. There are 16 residues in the CDR3. Germline V gene sequence: CDR1 SGHRS, CDR2 YFSETQ. J lost 5 bases, V lost 3 bases, and 10 bases had no gene match. The CDR3 DNA is TGCGCCAGCAGCTCCTCAACCGGGACAGGGGTTTATGGCTACACCTTC. Its translation: CASSSSTGTGVYGYTF.

This clonotype appeared many times. V and J are TRBV12-3 or TRBV12-4 and TRBJ2-2; perhaps TRBD1 as D (6 bases). This CDR3 is built from 14 residues. Trimming removed 5 bases from V and 3 bases from J, with 10 bases in between. The CDR3 sequence is CASSRQGYTGELFF. In nucleotides, the CDR3 is TGTGCCAGCAGTCGGCAGGGGTACACCGGGGAGCTGTTTTTT.

This clonotype was picked up many times. This CDR3 is CASSLPRQSNSYNEQFF. CDR3 DNA: TGTGCCAGCAGCCTTCCCAGACAGAGTAATTCCTACAATGAGCAGTTCTTC. The J gene is TRBJ2-1, the V gene TRBV11-1; perhaps TRBD1 as D (5 bases). Germline values: CDR1 SGHAT, CDR2 FQDESV (reference sequence). The CDR3 contains 17 residues. V lost 5 bases, J lost 1 base, and 18 bases lay in between.

This clonotype appeared many times. The gene calls are TRBV23-1 and TRBJ2-1; no reliable D call. TRBV23-1 is an ORF for which the function is uncertain. The CDR3 consists of 13 residues. V lost 11 bases, J lost 5 bases, and 16 bases lay in between. CDR3 amino acids: CAHPLWSNNEQFF. The CDR3 DNA sequence: TGCGCCCACCCTTTGTGGTCTAACAATGAGCAGTTCTTC.

This clonotype was detected many times. CDR3 sequence: CSVGGQSYEQYF. CDR3 DNA: TGCAGCGTCGGCGGACAGTCCTACGAGCAGTACTTC. J is TRBJ2-7 and V is TRBV29-1, with a possible D match to TRBD1 (6 bases). V lost 6 bases, J lost 1 base, and 10 bases lay in between. There are 12 residues in the CDR3. In germline, CDR1 is SQVTM, CDR2 ANQGSEA.

This clonotype was seen ten or more times. The rearrangement links TRBV2 to TRBJ2-4; 11 bases line up with TRBD1. This CDR3 region has 17 residues. V shed 2 bases, J shed 1 base, and the junction held 4 bases outside the gene matches. Per the germline V gene, CDR1 is SNHLY and CDR2 is FYNNEI. CDR3 DNA sequence: TGTGCCAGCAGTGAATTAGGACAGGGGGCGGCCAAAAACATTCAGTACTTC. Translated: CASSELGQGAAKNIQYF.

This clonotype appeared many times. The J gene is TRBJ2-1, the V gene TRBV5-1; perhaps TRBD2 as D (7 bases). This CDR3 contains 17 residues. Germline V CDR1 and CDR2: SGHRS, YFSETQ. With 1 base removed from V and 8 bases from J, the gap between germline ends came to 22 bases. The CDR3 loop is CASSLSAGAKLKDEQFF. The CDR3 DNA reads TGCGCCAGCAGCTTGTCCGCGGGGGCGAAACTAAAGGATGAGCAGTTCTTC.

This clonotype was detected ten times or more. The gene calls are TRBV20-1 and TRBJ2-3; 11 nucleotides line up with TRBD2. V dropped 1 base and J dropped 11; count of bases not matched to a gene: 5. The CDR3 is 13 residues long. The V gene's germline CDR1 is DFQATT and CDR2 SNEGSKA (reference sequence). The CDR3 region has the DNA TGCAGTGCTAGAGCTTTACTAGCGGGAGTGCAGTATTTT. Amino acids: CSARALLAGVQYF.